The rows below give T cell receptor beta chains drawn from one sample of a study of CD8 T cells in Susac syndrome. MiXCR, run by TCRdb on the immunoSEQ multiplex PCR reads, gives a single entry per CDR3 protein. Of 180,000 or so distinct CDR3 sequences listed, approximately 96% are singletons. Input material: CD4+ T cells from PBMCs. Every receptor here comes from a human donor in good health. Both conserved end residues are part of each CDR3. The order of the fields is J gene, V gene, D gene, clone size, CDR3 protein, CDR3 DNA. A D gene is named only where the DNA matches it firmly. Not all rows give a size; the values are once, few, many and, for expanded clones, a class.

>TRBJ1-1|TRBV7-3|.|.
CASSLTWNTEAFF
TGTGCCAGCAGCTTAACGTGGAACACTGAAGCTTTCTTT
>TRBJ2-5|TRBV7-9|.|.
CASSLATGTETQYF
TGTGCCAGCAGCTTAGCAACCGGGACCGAGACCCAGTACTTC
>TRBJ2-1|TRBV9|TRBD2|once
CASSVGAGSSYNEQFF
TGTGCCAGCAGCGTCGGAGCGGGGTCCTCCTACAATGAGCAGTTCTTC
>TRBJ2-3|TRBV3-1|.|.
CASSQDDGPDTQYF
TGTGCCAGCAGCCAAGATGATGGGCCAGATACGCAGTATTTT
>TRBJ1-2|TRBV4-1|.|.
CASSQVDSAGYTF
TGCGCCAGCAGCCAAGTTGACAGTGCTGGCTACACCTTC
>TRBJ2-5|TRBV19|TRBD1|.
CASSWDRVSETQYF
TGTGCCAGTAGCTGGGACAGGGTGAGTGAGACCCAGTACTTC
>TRBJ1-1|TRBV20-1|.|.
CSARDPLGPNTEAFF
TGCAGTGCTAGAGACCCGTTGGGACCGAACACTGAAGCTTTCTTT
>TRBJ1-1|TRBV6-6|.|.
CASSPPGLEAFF
TGTGCCAGCAGTCCACCAGGGCTTGAAGCTTTCTTT
>TRBJ2-7|TRBV3-1|.|.
CASSPSGQTYEQYF
TGTGCCAGCAGCCCTTCCGGGCAAACCTACGAGCAGTACTTC
>TRBJ2-3|TRBV20-1|.|.
CSARAAWDTQYF
TGCAGTGCTAGAGCGGCCTGGGATACGCAGTATTTT
>TRBJ1-4|TRBV9|TRBD1|.
CASSVSGTANEKLFF
TGTGCCAGCAGCGTTTCCGGGACAGCTAATGAAAAACTGTTTTTT
>TRBJ1-5|TRBV24-1|TRBD1|.
CATSDLDREGGNIHSNQPQHF
TGTGCCACCAGTGATTTGGACAGGGAGGGTGGCAACATACATAGCAATCAGCCCCAGCATTTT
>TRBJ2-1|TRBV3-1|TRBD2|once
CASSQGPGGPSAGQFF
TGTGCCAGCAGCCAAGGTCCGGGAGGGCCCTCTGCTGGGCAGTTCTTC
>TRBJ2-5|TRBV4-2|TRBD2|.
CASSEGLAGGQETQYF
TGTGCCAGCAGCGAAGGGTTAGCGGGGGGCCAAGAGACCCAGTACTTC
>TRBJ1-6|TRBV12-3/TRBV12-4|.|.
CASSSTGTPNSPLHF
TGTGCCAGCAGTTCTACCGGCACCCCTAATTCACCCCTCCACTTT
>TRBJ2-3|TRBV6-2/TRBV6-3|TRBD2|.
CASRLSGGADTQYF
TGTGCCAGCCGACTCAGCGGGGGGGCAGATACGCAGTATTTT
>TRBJ2-1|TRBV12-3/TRBV12-4|TRBD2|.
CASSLLAGGEVFF
TGTGCCAGCAGTTTACTGGCGGGGGGCGAGGTTTTCTTC
>TRBJ1-2|TRBV10-3|.|.
CAISVGTERRMGYTF
TGTGCCATCAGTGTAGGGACCGAGCGGCGGATGGGCTACACCTTC
>TRBJ2-7|TRBV5-1|.|.
CASSLERPGTLDEQYF
TGCGCCAGCAGCTTGGAGAGGCCCGGAACGCTTGACGAGCAGTACTTC
>TRBJ2-3|TRBV20-1|TRBD2|.
CSATSTSGVTDTQYF
TGCAGTGCTACCTCGACTAGCGGGGTCACAGATACGCAGTATTTT
>TRBJ2-5|TRBV4-2|.|.
CASSQEAGRETQYF
TGTGCCAGCAGCCAAGAAGCAGGGAGGGAGACCCAGTACTTC
>TRBJ2-5|TRBV18|.|once
CASSLQGNTQETQYF
TGTGCCAGCTCGCTACAGGGAAACACACAAGAGACCCAGTACTTC
>TRBJ2-1|TRBV2|TRBD1|.
CASSVGTGGFEQFF
TGTGCCAGCAGTGTAGGGACAGGGGGATTTGAGCAGTTCTTC
>TRBJ2-3|TRBV29-1|TRBD2|.
CSVTRGGSTDTQYF
TGCAGCGTTACTCGGGGGGGAAGCACAGATACGCAGTATTTT
>TRBJ2-2|TRBV29-1|TRBD2|.
CSAGTLAGGRTGELFF
TGCAGCGCTGGTACACTAGCGGGGGGGCGAACCGGGGAGCTGTTTTTT
>TRBJ1-2|TRBV20-1|TRBD1|once
CSARLGQGYGYTF
TGCAGTGCTAGACTGGGACAGGGCTATGGCTACACCTTC
>TRBJ2-3|TRBV27|TRBD1|.
CASSLSGTGDTQYF
TGTGCCAGCAGTTTATCGGGGACAGGGGATACGCAGTATTTT
>TRBJ2-7|TRBV27|TRBD2|.
CASSLSPSGVYEQYF
TGTGCCAGCAGTTTATCTCCTAGCGGGGTCTACGAGCAGTACTTC
>TRBJ2-2|TRBV6-2/TRBV6-3|.|.
CASSSSPTKLFF
TGTGCCAGCAGTTCCTCACCTACTAAGCTGTTTTTT
>TRBJ2-2|TRBV18|TRBD1|.
CASSRTGGYVAGELFF
TGTGCCAGCTCTCGGACAGGGGGCTACGTTGCCGGGGAGCTGTTTTTT
>TRBJ1-1|TRBV24-1|TRBD1|.
CAVGGQGAGKAFF
TGTGCCGTCGGGGGGCAGGGGGCAGGTAAAGCTTTCTTT
>TRBJ2-3|TRBV28|.|.
CASTAGTGTDTQYF
TGTGCCAGCACCGCGGGTACAGGCACAGATACGCAGTATTTT
>TRBJ1-2|TRBV5-4|TRBD1|.
CASSSTTGANYGYTF
TGTGCCAGCAGCTCCACGACAGGGGCTAACTATGGCTACACCTTC
>TRBJ2-7|TRBV7-9|.|.
CASSLRWTPGSSYEQYF
TGTGCCAGCAGCTTAAGGTGGACACCTGGAAGCTCCTACGAGCAGTACTTC
>TRBJ2-1|TRBV20-1|TRBD2|.
CSARTLAGEGNEQFF
TGCAGTGCTAGAACTCTAGCGGGGGAGGGCAATGAGCAGTTCTTC
>TRBJ2-5|TRBV29-1|.|.
CSVQGGGETQYF
TGCAGCGTTCAGGGAGGAGGAGAGACCCAGTACTTC
>TRBJ2-3|TRBV9|TRBD2|.
CASSVGGLAGDTQYF
TGTGCCAGCAGCGTGGGGGGACTAGCAGGAGATACGCAGTATTTT
>TRBJ1-2|TRBV27|TRBD1|.
CASSSGQGIGYTF
TGTGCCAGCAGCTCGGGACAGGGGATTGGCTACACCTTC